This T cell receptor beta chain stems from a study of CD8 T cells in Susac syndrome. Study observations and caveats: The study recognized that its TCR sequencing and HLA analysis covered a relatively small number of individuals.

Random hexamers were used to reverse transcribe the RNA input (about 0.5 to 1 ug). With immunoSEQ multiplex PCR, TCR beta CDR3 was amplified across 54 Vbeta and 13 Jbeta. TCRdb reanalysed the immunoSEQ multiplex PCR reads using MiXCR and keeps one entry per CDR3 protein. The sample comprises fewer than 250,000 distinct CDR3 sequences, roughly 90% of which are singletons, and 0.1% to 0.15% rests with the top ten. Each multiple sclerosis control was a treatment-naive patient with relapsing-remitting disease that was either stable or active. The TEMRA cells underwent FACS enrichment, while the CD8+ and CD4+ T cells underwent negative isolation. To note about this clonotype: No antigen is known for it.

The source of this sequence is a human donor with multiple sclerosis. Specimen: CD8+ T cells from PBMCs.

CDR3 protein: CASSPRRGETQYF. CDR3 DNA sequence: TGTGCCAGCAGCCCACGGCGGGGGGAGACCCAGTACTTC. The chain couples TRBV9 to TRBJ2-5; 7 bases fit TRBD2. Trimming took 4 bases from V and 5 from J; bases not matched to a gene: 5. Germline values: CDR1 SGDLS, CDR2 YYNGEE. The CDR3 is 13 residues long.